The 31 T cell receptor beta chains presented below share a single source sample, sequenced in a study of T cells after yellow fever vaccination. TCRdb reprocessed the 5' RACE reads via MiXCR and lists one record per CDR3 protein. This sample has about 320,000 distinct CDR3 sequences, with around 4.4% found just once. Sequenced here: PBMCs, sampled 15 days after the yellow fever booster vaccination. These receptors came from a man younger than 30 who received the YFV17D yellow fever vaccine.

V is TRBV7-9 and J is TRBJ2-3; TRBD2 agrees at 11 bases. Germline loops: CDR1 SEHNR, CDR2 FQNEAQ (reference sequence). Unmatched junction bases numbered 3, after V lost 6 bases and J lost 4 bases. The CDR3 totals 14 residues. CDR3 DNA: TGTGCCAGCAGGCCGGGACTAGCGGCAGATACGCAGTATTTT. The encoded protein is CASRPGLAADTQYF.

This clonotype appeared many times. The rearrangement uses TRBV20-1 and TRBJ1-1; D unclear. The CDR3 runs 13 residues. Germline V lookup: CDR1 DFQATT, CDR2 SNEGSKA (reference sequence). Trimming shortened V by 0 bases and J by 10 bases, and 15 bases separated the two germline ends. CDR3 in DNA: TGCAGTGCTAGAGATCAAGGGAGCTCCAGAGCTTTCTTT. This encodes CSARDQGSSRAFF.

The rearrangement joins TRBV6-5 to TRBJ1-6; no definite D call. Germline CDR1 reads MNHEY; CDR2 reads SVGAGI. The CDR3 is 14 residues long. With 7 bases removed from V and 0 bases from J, the gap between germline ends came to 7 bases. The DNA of the CDR3 is TGTGCCAGCAACAAGGGCTCCTATAATTCACCCCTCCACTTT. Translating it yields CASNKGSYNSPLHF.

This clonotype was counted many times. The chain links TRBV4-3 to TRBJ1-2; 7 nucleotides line up with TRBD1. Losses at the gene ends were 0 bases for V and 4 bases for J; bases not matched to a gene: 11. Per germline, CDR1 LGHNA and CDR2 YSLEER. This CDR3 has 17 residues. The CDR3 loop is CASSQELSGTAPYGYTF. The CDR3, as DNA: TGCGCCAGCAGCCAAGAGCTCTCCGGGACAGCTCCCTATGGCTACACCTTC.

This clonotype has at least ten counts. No DNA is shown, since the ends of the CDR3 on it are uncertain; the CDR3 is the one TCRdb lists. The V gene is TRBV20-1, the J gene TRBJ1-1; TRBD1, the D gene given by the table, was not confirmed from the DNA. A total of 13 residues make up the CDR3, ends included. Germline CDR1 is DFQATT and CDR2 is SNEGSKA (reference sequence). CDR3 residues: CSARDRVGQGTFF.

The sample holds many counts of this clonotype. The chain carries TRBV9 and TRBJ2-5, with D hard to call. Germline V gene lookup returns CDR1 SGDLS and CDR2 YYNGEE. The CDR3 covers 16 residues. Trimming removed 0 bases at V and 5 bases at J, with 17 bases between. This CDR3 is CASSVAGGSVAETQYF. The CDR3 nucleotides are TGTGCCAGCAGCGTAGCTGGTGGATCCGTGGCGGAGACCCAGTACTTC.

In its sample, this clonotype was seen a few times. The V gene is TRBV12-3 or TRBV12-4, the J gene TRBJ2-3; TRBD1 matches 7 bases. The CDR3 is 15 amino acids. V lost 6 bases and J lost 0; bases outside the gene matches: 6. The CDR3 DNA sequence: TGTGCCAGCAGGGGACAGCGACCTAGCACAGATACGCAGTATTTT. Protein sequence: CASRGQRPSTDTQYF.

This clonotype showed up many times. This sequence joins TRBV18 and TRBJ2-3, with D hard to call. The germline V and J ends were trimmed by 2 bases and 1 base, with 7 bases remaining between them. CDR1 is KGHSH and CDR2 is LQKENI in the germline V gene. The CDR3 consists of 14 residues. The CDR3 DNA follows: TGTGCCAGCTCACCAGATTCGCGCACAGATACGCAGTATTTT. It yields the protein CASSPDSRTDTQYF. Full variable domain (remainder filled in from reference TRBV18 and TRBJ2-3): NAGVMQNPRHLVRRRGQEARLRCSPMKGHSHVYWYRQLPEEGLKFMVYLQKENIIDESGMPKERFSAEFPKEGPSILRIQQVVRGDSAAYFCASSPDSRTDTQYFGPGTRLTVL.

This clonotype was seen at least ten times. The chain carries TRBV5-5 and TRBJ2-3; unclear D gene. Germline loops: CDR1 SGHKS, CDR2 YYEKEE (reference sequence). V lost 4 bases, J lost 5 bases, and 17 bases lay in between. The length of the CDR3 is 15 residues. CDR3 region: CASSPGLALGDTQYF. The CDR3 nucleotides read TGTGCCAGCAGCCCCGGGCTGGCGCTAGGAGATACGCAGTATTTT.

This chain joins TRBV5-1 and TRBJ1-1; the match to TRBD1 covers 9 bases. The CDR3 consists of 15 residues. The J segment lost 6 bases and the V segment lost 3 bases, leaving 9 bases of the junction unmatched. Germline V CDR1 and CDR2: SGHRS, YFSETQ. The CDR3 reads CASSSLGQGHSEAFF. The CDR3 bases are TGCGCCAGCAGCTCACTGGGACAGGGACACTCTGAAGCTTTCTTT.

This clonotype was seen at least ten times. This chain links TRBV3-1 with TRBJ2-1; 11 bases line up with TRBD2. Germline lookup yields CDR1 LGHDT and CDR2 YNNKEL (reference sequence). This CDR3 has 16 amino acids. The ends lost 2 bases at V and 7 bases at J; junction bases unmatched: 7. In nucleotides, the CDR3 is TGTGCCAGCAGCCAATTAGCGGGGGGGCGTAGGAATGAGCAGTTCTTC. It yields the protein CASSQLAGGRRNEQFF.

This clonotype was observed a few times. CDR3 nucleotide sequence: TGTGCCAGCAGCTTCGGGTCGGTCACCAATGAAAAACTGTTTTTT. Translating it yields CASSFGSVTNEKLFF. The V gene is TRBV5-5, the J gene TRBJ1-4; D gene uncertain. The V and J ends lost 2 bases and 5 bases respectively, with 13 bases between them. This CDR3 comprises 15 residues. Germline CDR1 SGHKS, CDR2 YYEKEE (reference sequence).

The CDR3 DNA sequence: TGTGCCAGCAGTTTCGTAGACACCAGGGGGGAGACCCAGTACTTC. It specifies CASSFVDTRGETQYF. This chain connects TRBV28 to TRBJ2-5; 7 nucleotides align to TRBD1. With V trimmed by 3 bases and J by 5 bases, 9 bases remained unmatched. Germline assignment: CDR1 MDHEN and CDR2 SYDVKM. CDR3 length equals 15 residues.

This clonotype was seen only a few times. The V and J genes are TRBV24-1 and TRBJ2-3; D remains unclear. V dropped 2 bases and J dropped 6 bases, with 11 bases sitting between them. The CDR3 extends over 14 amino acids. Germline values: CDR1 KGHDR, CDR2 SFDVKD. The DNA for the CDR3 is TGTGCCACCAGTGATTCCCACACCAAGGATACGCAGTATTTT. Translation: CATSDSHTKDTQYF.

This clonotype was recorded at least ten times. This rearrangement joins TRBV12-3 or TRBV12-4 to TRBJ2-5, with 8 bases lining up with TRBD2. The V segment lost 3 bases and the J segment 2 bases; nucleotides outside the gene matches: 8. The CDR3 runs to 16 residues. The CDR3 is CASSFFGLAEQETQYF. The DNA for the CDR3 is TGTGCCAGCAGTTTTTTCGGACTAGCCGAACAAGAGACCCAGTACTTC.

This clonotype showed up just a few times. V and J are TRBV6-1 and TRBJ1-2; 8 nucleotides match TRBD1. The CDR3 runs to 15 residues. The trim removed 4 bases at V and 7 bases at J, leaving 11 bases unmatched. Germline-derived CDR1 and CDR2 are MNHNS and SASEGT. In DNA, the CDR3 is TGTGCCAGCAGTGCCGGGACAGGTGGGCGTATTGGCTACACCTTC. Amino acid sequence: CASSAGTGGRIGYTF.

The V gene is TRBV7-2, the J gene TRBJ2-6; D not resolved. The CDR3 has 15 residues. V gave up 5 bases and J gave up 0 bases, with 8 bases separating them. CDR1 is SGHTA, CDR2 FQGNSA, per germline. This chain's CDR3 is CASSPMSSGANVLTF. CDR3 DNA sequence: TGTGCCAGCAGCCCGATGAGCTCTGGGGCCAACGTCCTGACTTTC.

The chain has TRBV5-1 and TRBJ2-5; D is possibly TRBD2 (5 bases). Germline CDR1 reads SGHRS; CDR2 reads YFSETQ. Trimming took off 4 bases at V and 2 bases at J, with 12 bases between the two ends. CDR3 size: 14 residues. CDR3 DNA: TGCGCCAGCAGCCGCGGACTCCTACAAGAGACCCAGTACTTC. Translating gives CASSRGLLQETQYF.

This clonotype was observed many times. The rearrangement links TRBV5-1 to TRBJ2-2; TRBD1 is a possible D gene (6 bases). CDR1 and CDR2 from the germline V gene are SGHRS and YFSETQ. V was clipped by 4 bases and J by 4 bases, with 11 bases between them. This CDR3 comprises 14 residues. The CDR3 coding sequence is TGCGCCAGCAGCCCGGACAGTACCACCGGGGAGCTGTTTTTT. Protein product: CASSPDSTTGELFF.

The sample holds a few counts of this clonotype. The chain recombines TRBV28 with TRBJ2-7, with 14 positions matching TRBD2. This CDR3 has 13 residues. Trimming removed 6 bases from V and 11 bases from J; junction bases left unmatched: 6. Germline V gene data show CDR1 as MDHEN and CDR2 as SYDVKM. The CDR3 nucleotides are TGTGCCAGCAGGCCCGGGACTAGCGGGGGAGAGTACGTC. Translation: CASRPGTSGGEYV.

V usage is TRBV20-1 and J usage is TRBJ1-1; a possible D gene is TRBD1 (5 bases). The germline CDR1 and CDR2 sequences are DFQATT and SNEGSKA (reference sequence). CDR3 length: 9 amino acids. The V and J ends lost 5 bases and 10 bases respectively, with 8 bases between them. CDR3 coding DNA: TGCAGTGCTCGGGGGATAGCTTTCTTT. Protein product: CSARGIAFF.

This clonotype occurred a few times. DNA of the CDR3: TGTGCCAGCAGCCAAGATCATCGGACAGCCCTCTCCAATGAGCAGTTCTTC. This encodes CASSQDHRTALSNEQFF. The gene calls are TRBV3-1 and TRBJ2-1; possible D gene TRBD1, 6 bases. The V gene lost 0 bases and the J gene lost 6 bases, with 18 bases spanning the gap. The V gene's germline CDR1 is LGHDT and CDR2 YNNKEL (reference sequence). The CDR3 is 17 residues long.

This clonotype came up a few times. J is TRBJ2-3 and V is TRBV9, with a tentative D call TRBD1 (5 bases). This CDR3 is 14 amino acids long. Trimming took off 0 bases at V and 4 bases at J, with 9 bases between the two ends. CDR1 SGDLS and CDR2 YYNGEE come from the germline V gene. CDR3 sequence reads: CASSVGGHPDTQYF. In DNA, the CDR3 is TGTGCCAGCAGCGTAGGGGGCCATCCAGATACGCAGTATTTT.

This clonotype came up many times. V gene TRBV7-2 combines with J gene TRBJ1-2; 8 nucleotides agree with TRBD1. The CDR3 spans 14 residues. V lost 5 bases and J lost 5; bases outside the gene matches: 7. Germline V lookup: CDR1 SGHTA, CDR2 FQGNSA. CDR3 coding DNA: TGTGCCAGCAGCCGCGGACAGGGACAGTATGGCTACACCTTC. This sequence encodes CASSRGQGQYGYTF.

This clonotype came up many times. The rearrangement links TRBV7-3 to TRBJ2-1, with D hard to call. Germline CDR1 is SGHTA and CDR2 is FQGTGA. The CDR3 has 13 residues. The V and J ends lost 5 bases and 5 bases respectively, with 10 bases between them. DNA of the CDR3: TGTGCCAGCAGCCCCCCATCAGACAATGAGCAGTTCTTC. This gives the protein CASSPPSDNEQFF.

This clonotype was detected only a few times. The gene calls are TRBV9 and TRBJ1-1, with 8 positions matching TRBD1. Germline V gene sequence: CDR1 SGDLS, CDR2 YYNGEE. The V segment lost 3 bases and the J segment 6 bases; nucleotides outside the gene matches: 13. CDR3 length: 16 residues. CDR3 nucleotides: TGTGCCAGCAGCGCAATACCTACAGGGGGGACGCCTGAAGCTTTCTTT. Translation gives CASSAIPTGGTPEAFF.

This clonotype was recorded many times. This chain links TRBV20-1 with TRBJ2-7; 11 bases are a match to TRBD2. The V gene's germline CDR1 is DFQATT and CDR2 SNEGSKA (reference sequence). This CDR3 region has 14 residues. Losses at the gene ends were 6 bases for V and 2 bases for J; bases not matched to a gene: 6. CDR3 protein: CSAWGLADAYEQYF. CDR3 DNA sequence: TGCAGTGCGTGGGGACTAGCGGACGCCTACGAGCAGTACTTC.

This clonotype showed up many times. The chain is built from TRBV10-3 and TRBJ2-3; D remains ambiguous. The CDR3 length is 12 residues. Germline V gene data show CDR1 as ENHRY and CDR2 as SYGVKD. V lost 3 bases to trimming and J lost 5 bases, with 6 bases between them. CDR3 sequence: CAISENLDTQYF. CDR3 DNA: TGTGCCATCAGTGAAAACCTAGATACGCAGTATTTT.

The table lists this clonotype with many counts. This chain uses TRBV5-1 with TRBJ1-1; 10 bases agree with TRBD1. Unmatched junction bases numbered 9, after V lost 5 bases and J lost 2 bases. Germline CDR1 is SGHRS and CDR2 is YFSETQ. The length of the CDR3 is 16 residues. CDR3 nucleotide sequence: TGCGCCAGCAGGCGACAGGGGGCTGGGGGAAACACTGAAGCTTTCTTT. Translating it yields CASRRQGAGGNTEAFF.

This clonotype has a handful of counts. J is TRBJ2-2 and V is TRBV11-2; tentative D call: TRBD1 (5 bases). Deletions cut 4 bases from V and 4 bases from J, with 10 bases between. Germline V gene lookup returns CDR1 SGHAT and CDR2 FQNNGV. The CDR3 has 14 residues. CDR3 residues: CASSSRGVTGELFF. DNA of the CDR3: TGTGCCAGCAGCTCAAGGGGTGTCACCGGGGAGCTGTTTTTT.

This clonotype has a count of ten or more. This chain connects TRBV6-1 to TRBJ2-2; D is unresolved. CDR1 and CDR2 (germline): MNHNS, SASEGT. V was cut by 1 base and J by 9 bases, with 9 bases left in between. The CDR3 is 13 amino acids. The CDR3 loop reads CASSEGEERELFF. In nucleotides, the CDR3 is TGTGCCAGCAGTGAAGGGGAAGAGCGGGAGCTGTTTTTT.